The 23 T cell receptor beta chains presented below share a single source sample, sequenced in a study of blood T cell repertoires in COVID-19. Clones were sequenced by immunoSEQ multiplex PCR, and TCRdb holds only the in-frame ones, with some missing. The sample lists around 340,000 clones, 86% occurring once. What was sequenced was peripheral blood. The receptors here all came from a woman in her sixties or seventies with COVID-19, enrolled during active disease.

The V call is TRBV12-5, the J call TRBJ1-1, with D possibly TRBD1 on 6 matching bases. The CDR3 is 12 amino acids. Germline CDR1 and CDR2: LGHNT and FRNRAP. V lost 1 base and J lost 8, with 8 bases in between. The CDR3 loop is CASGLADREAFF. The CDR3, as DNA: TGTGCTAGTGGTTTGGCTGACAGGGAAGCTTTCTTT. Together with reference TRBV12-5 and TRBJ1-1, the CDR3 gives the full variable domain: DARVTQTPRHKVTEMGQEVTMRCQPILGHNTVFWYRQTMMQGLELLAYFRNRAPLDDSGMPKDRFSAEMPDATLATLKIQPSEPRDSAVYFCASGLADREAFFGQGTRLTVV.

This chain links TRBV6-5 with TRBJ1-4; D gene unclear. Trimming took off 8 bases at V and 3 bases at J, with 13 bases between the two ends. The CDR3 has 14 amino acids. In germline, CDR1 is MNHEY, CDR2 SVGAGI. This CDR3 is CASSRSRANEKLFF. CDR3 nucleotide sequence: TGTGCCAGCTCGCGTTCGCGGGCTAATGAAAAACTGTTTTTT.

The genes are TRBV4-1 and TRBJ2-2; maybe TRBD2 (6 bases). The germline V gene encodes CDR1 MGHRA and CDR2 YSYEKL. The germline V and J ends were trimmed by 4 bases and 0 bases, with 6 bases remaining between them. This CDR3 is built from 14 residues. The CDR3 sequence is CASSRGANTGELFF. DNA of the CDR3: TGCGCCAGCAGCCGGGGGGCGAACACCGGGGAGCTGTTTTTT.

This clone has only a few counts. This chain joins TRBV3-1 (or the pseudogene TRBV3-2) and TRBJ1-2; D possibly corresponds to TRBD1 (5 bases). The germline CDR1 and CDR2 sequences are LGHDT and YNNKEL (reference sequence). Trimming stripped 4 bases from V and 0 bases from J, with 12 bases between. The CDR3 has 15 residues. The CDR3, as DNA: TGTGCCAGCAGCCCACAGGTGGCTACTAACTATGGCTACACCTTC. Protein: CASSPQVATNYGYTF.

This clone was found once. This chain connects TRBV5-5 to TRBJ1-2; 7 nucleotides line up with TRBD1. J gave up 2 bases and V 1 base, and 2 bases lay outside the gene matches. Germline values: CDR1 SGHKS, CDR2 YYEKEE (reference sequence). The CDR3 is 14 residues long. Written as DNA, the CDR3 is TGTGCCAGCAGCTTGAAGGGGGCGAACTATGGCTACACCTTC. Encoded protein: CASSLKGANYGYTF. The entire variable domain, with the rest obtained from reference TRBV5-5 and TRBJ1-2, is as follows: DAGVTQSPTHLIKTRGQQVTLRCSPISGHKSVSWYQQVLGQGPQFIFQYYEKEERGRGNFPDRFSARQFPNYSSELNVNALLLGDSALYLCASSLKGANYGYTFGSGTRLTVV.

V and J are TRBV9 and TRBJ2-3; 8 nucleotides align to TRBD1. With V trimmed by 1 base and J by 4 bases, 2 bases remained unmatched. The CDR3 has 14 residues. CDR1 is SGDLS and CDR2 is YYNGEE in the germline V gene. Here the CDR3 reads CASSVLQGADTQYF. In DNA form, the CDR3 reads TGTGCCAGCAGCGTACTACAGGGGGCAGATACGCAGTATTTT.

This sequence joins TRBV29-1 and TRBJ1-1; 8 nucleotides agree with TRBD1. Germline assignment: CDR1 SQVTM and CDR2 ANQGSEA. The length of the CDR3 is 14 residues. V shed 7 bases and J 1 base; nucleotides not matched to a gene: 8. CDR3 coding DNA: TGCAGCGCCGCCGGGACAGGCTGGAACACTGAAGCTTTCTTT. Its translation: CSAAGTGWNTEAFF.

DNA of the CDR3: TGTGCCAGCAGTTTCGAGGCCCCGGGTGAGCAGTTCTTC. Translating it yields CASSFEAPGEQFF. The chain uses TRBV12-3 or TRBV12-4 and TRBJ2-1; no firm D call. V was pared by 3 bases and J by 9 bases, with 12 bases between. CDR3 length: 13 amino acids.

The V call is TRBV24-1, the J call TRBJ2-3; TRBD2 matches 9 bases. In germline, CDR1 is KGHDR, CDR2 SFDVKD. The CDR3 spans 15 residues. J was trimmed by 4 bases and V by 3 bases; bases with no gene match: 4. CDR3 coding DNA: TGTGCCACCAGTGATGCGGGGGGGCCCTCAGATACGCAGTATTTT. This sequence encodes CATSDAGGPSDTQYF.

V gene TRBV5-1 combines with J gene TRBJ1-2; D unclear. V shed 4 bases and J shed 6 bases, with 19 bases lying between them. The CDR3 contains 15 residues. Germline loops: CDR1 SGHRS, CDR2 YFSETQ. The CDR3 region has the DNA TGCGCCAGCAGCACCGAACCGGGAGCAGGTGATGGCTACACCTTC. It translates to CASSTEPGAGDGYTF.

The chain couples TRBV4-1 to TRBJ2-5, with D maybe TRBD2 (7 bases). Trimming removed 3 bases at V and 1 base at J, with 15 bases between. CDR1 and CDR2 (germline): MGHRA, YSYEKL. This CDR3 is built from 16 residues. DNA of the CDR3: TGCGCCAGCAGCCAGGCGAACCGGGGGGCCCAAGAGACCCAGTACTTC. Translated, it gives CASSQANRGAQETQYF.

V is TRBV6-2 or TRBV6-3 and J is TRBJ1-5, with 7 bases fitting TRBD1. Germline V gives CDR1 MNHEY, CDR2 SVGEGT. This CDR3 is built from 14 residues. Trimming removed 5 bases from V and 7 bases from J; junction bases left unmatched: 8. The CDR3 is CASSRQGGNQPQHF. The CDR3 DNA reads as TGTGCCAGCAGTCGACAGGGCGGAAACCAGCCCCAGCATTTT.

The rearrangement uses TRBV19 and TRBJ1-5; TRBD1 is a possible D gene (6 bases). V lost 5 bases and J lost 3, with 20 bases in between. The germline V gene encodes CDR1 LNHDA and CDR2 SQIVND (reference sequence). CDR3 length equals 17 residues. The CDR3, as DNA: TGTGCCAGTAGTTCTACCCCCCAGGGGACTATCAATCAGCCCCAGCATTTT. This gives the protein CASSSTPQGTINQPQHF.

This chain joins TRBV25-1 and TRBJ2-7; D possibly corresponds to TRBD1 (6 bases). The germline V and J ends were trimmed by 9 bases and 2 bases, with 23 bases remaining between them. The germline CDR1 and CDR2 sequences are MGHDK and SYGVNS. This CDR3 contains 16 residues. Written as DNA, the CDR3 is TGTGCCAGTTGGTGGACAGAATCCGCCAGCGCCTACGAGCAGTACTTC. Its translation: CASWWTESASAYEQYF.

With regard to this clone: Other nucleotide sequences from this sample produce the same CDR3. V is TRBV5-1 and J is TRBJ1-3, with 9 positions matching TRBD1. Trimming took 3 bases from V and 1 from J; bases not matched to a gene: 2. Germline V gives CDR1 SGHRS, CDR2 YFSETQ. This CDR3 contains 15 residues. The CDR3 DNA sequence: TGCGCCAGCAGCTCCGGGACAGGGTCTGGAAACACCATATATTTT. Translating it yields CASSSGTGSGNTIYF. Full variable domain (rest looked up from reference TRBV5-1 and TRBJ1-3): KAGVTQTPRYLIKTRGQQVTLSCSPISGHRSVSWYQQTPGQGLQFLFEYFSETQRNKGNFPGRFSGRQFSNSRSEMNVSTLELGDSALYLCASSSGTGSGNTIYFGEGSWLTVV.

This chain links TRBV27 with TRBJ1-4; no clear D. The germline CDR1 and CDR2 sequences are MNHEY and SMNVEV (reference sequence). The CDR3 extends over 15 amino acids. V lost 5 bases to trimming and J lost 8 bases, with 18 bases between them. CDR3 sequence reads: CASSAYDPSGEKLFF. The CDR3 DNA reads as TGTGCCAGCAGTGCTTACGATCCCTCAGGCGAAAAACTGTTTTTT.

The J gene is TRBJ2-7, the V gene TRBV7-2; tentatively, D is TRBD2 (6 bases). CDR3 length: 12 residues. The V end lost 5 bases, the J end lost 7 bases, and 12 bases lay between the germline ends. The germline CDR1 and CDR2 sequences are SGHTA and FQGNSA. The CDR3 nucleotides read TGTGCCAGCAGCCGGGACTCGAGGGAGCAGTACTTC. It encodes CASSRDSREQYF.

This sequence joins TRBV5-1 and TRBJ1-4; D is undetermined. Germline V gene data show CDR1 as SGHRS and CDR2 as YFSETQ. This CDR3 comprises 14 residues. Trimming took 0 bases from V and 8 from J, leaving 11 bases between them. CDR3 DNA: TGCGCCAGCAGCTTGGTTCCGGAGAGCGAAAAACTGTTTTTT. It yields the protein CASSLVPESEKLFF.

The genes are TRBV4-2 and TRBJ2-3; TRBD2 agrees at 10 bases. Trimming took 1 base from V and 5 from J; bases not matched to a gene: 6. The V gene's germline CDR1 is LGHNA and CDR2 YNFKEQ. This CDR3 spans 16 amino acids. The CDR3 nucleotides are TGTGCCAGCAGCCAAGTCCAGCGGGGGGGTGGAGATACGCAGTATTTT. Translated: CASSQVQRGGGDTQYF.

This chain's CDR3 is CASSLDGEAFF. As DNA, the CDR3 is TGTGCCAGCAGCTTAGACGGTGAAGCTTTCTTT. J is TRBJ1-1 and V is TRBV11-2; no reliable D call. CDR3 length: 11 residues. Per germline, CDR1 SGHAT and CDR2 FQNNGV. Trimming took off 0 bases at V and 7 bases at J, with 3 bases between the two ends.

V gene TRBV18 combines with J gene TRBJ2-1; 9 bases map to TRBD1. Losses at the gene ends were 1 base for V and 9 bases for J; bases not matched to a gene: 7. The CDR3 loop spans 15 amino acids. CDR1 and CDR2 (germline): KGHSH, LQKENI. This CDR3 is CASSPRTGVSGEQFF. In nucleotides, the CDR3 is TGTGCCAGCTCACCACGGACAGGGGTATCGGGTGAGCAGTTCTTC. The complete variable domain, with remaining parts taken from reference TRBV18 and TRBJ2-1, reads NAGVMQNPRHLVRRRGQEARLRCSPMKGHSHVYWYRQLPEEGLKFMVYLQKENIIDESGMPKERFSAEFPKEGPSILRIQQVVRGDSAAYFCASSPRTGVSGEQFFGPGTRLTVL.

This chain links TRBV7-2 with TRBJ2-1; TRBD2 might be the D (5 bases). The V gene's germline CDR1 is SGHTA and CDR2 FQGNSA. V gave up 6 bases and J gave up 0 bases, with 15 bases separating them. There are 16 residues in the CDR3. This chain's CDR3 is CASRSGRGSSYNEQFF. Here the CDR3 DNA reads TGTGCCAGCAGGTCTGGTAGAGGGAGCTCCTACAATGAGCAGTTCTTC.

J is TRBJ1-5 and V is TRBV6-5; 9 bases map to TRBD1. The CDR3 is 14 amino acids. Losses at the gene ends were 5 bases for V and 5 bases for J; bases not matched to a gene: 4. From germline, CDR1 is MNHEY and CDR2 SVGAGI. CDR3 nucleotides: TGTGCCAGCAGTATCACAGGGGGCGATCAGCCCCAGCATTTT. It codes for CASSITGGDQPQHF.